This TCR beta chain was sequenced in a study of blood T cell repertoires in COVID-19 (dated by TCRdb to 2018 to 2020). Broadly, across the study: The collaborator samples originated in the United States, Italy and Spain and spanned the acute and convalescent phases of COVID-19. The prospective study material was composed of cDNA or gDNA derived from T cells, B-cell-depleted T cells, or PBMCs. The dataset comprised deeply sampled blood TCRbeta repertoires from subjects exposed to, actively infected with, or recovered from COVID-19. The repertoires were made available in a free public database intended to serve as a resource for research on the immune response to SARS-CoV-2. Samples were obtained from the ongoing ImmuneRACE study (first 160 participants) and from roughly 1,300 subjects provided by 6 global collaborators. The sample metadata nearly always contained a de-identified subject ID, COVID-19 status, age in years and sex. Where available, HLA class I and class II types were obtained from metadata supplied by the sample provider rather than from assay-based typing. Overall study outcomes, separate from this receptor: The quantity of clinical and demographic metadata differed by source and by participant and was supplied without curation.

Collaborating institutions collected whole blood in K2EDTA tubes following their own protocols. For TCRbeta analysis, collaborators shipped samples as frozen whole blood, isolated PBMCs, or DNA extracted from either of those sample types. In this sample, this clone turned up a few times. Its recognized antigen is unknown. No much larger clone exists at a distance of one base, and base qualities are not known. TCRbeta CDR3 regions were amplified from genomic DNA by means of the immunoSEQ Assay, a bias-controlled multiplex PCR. As for the authors' bioinformatics: Within the assay, amplification of reference gene primers was used to estimate how many nucleated cells each sample contained. To quantify the absolute abundance of each unique TCRbeta CDR3 rearrangement, sequence reads were collapsed and filtered. For each sample, productive Simpson clonality was calculated as the square root of Simpson's diversity index over productive rearrangements. In its TCRdb copy, this immuneACCESS table keeps in-frame sequences only and misses some clones. Where compared with another copy, unresolved V genes explain less than half of these, and the others have no known cause. V and J calls and clone size are as listed in that table; D and trimming were resolved from the DNA. A total of approximately 250,000 clones appear in this sample, more than 75% of them only once. The ten largest clones add up to around 1% of the sample.

V and J are truncated by 6 bases and 7 bases respectively, leaving an intervening sequence of 10 bases. The CDR3 covers 12 residues, taking in both the cysteine and the phenylalanine. Left in the record is the CDR3 DNA by itself, 36 bases read in frame from the first base. Material for sequencing was peripheral blood. The source of this sequence is a middle-aged man with acute or convalescent COVID-19. This chain is built from TRBV12-3 or TRBV12-4 and TRBJ1-5, and perhaps TRBD1 as D gene, on 6 matching bases. The nucleotides are TGTGCCAGCAGACAGGGAGTCCAGCCCCAGCATTTT. Translated, it gives CASRQGVQPQHF.